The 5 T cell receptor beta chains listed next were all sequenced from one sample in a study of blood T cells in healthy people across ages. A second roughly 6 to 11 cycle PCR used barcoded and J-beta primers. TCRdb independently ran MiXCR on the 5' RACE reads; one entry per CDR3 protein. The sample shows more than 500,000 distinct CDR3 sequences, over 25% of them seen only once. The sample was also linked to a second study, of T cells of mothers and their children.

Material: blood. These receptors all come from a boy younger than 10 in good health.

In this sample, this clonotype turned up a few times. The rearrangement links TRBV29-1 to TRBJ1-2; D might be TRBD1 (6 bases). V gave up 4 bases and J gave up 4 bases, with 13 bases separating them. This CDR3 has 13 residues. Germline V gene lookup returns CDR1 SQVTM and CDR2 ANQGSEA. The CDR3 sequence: CSVAGQRGYGYTF. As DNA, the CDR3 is TGCAGCGTTGCTGGACAGCGGGGCTATGGCTACACCTTC.

The CDR3 sequence: CASALRGLAKNIQYF. CDR3 DNA sequence: TGTGCCAGCGCCCTCAGAGGGCTAGCCAAAAACATTCAGTACTTC. The chain couples TRBV6-6 to TRBJ2-4; perhaps TRBD2 as D (5 bases). The germline CDR1 and CDR2 sequences are MNHNY and SVGAGI (reference sequence). The CDR3 spans 15 residues. Trimming pared 8 bases from V and 0 bases from J, leaving 14 bases between.

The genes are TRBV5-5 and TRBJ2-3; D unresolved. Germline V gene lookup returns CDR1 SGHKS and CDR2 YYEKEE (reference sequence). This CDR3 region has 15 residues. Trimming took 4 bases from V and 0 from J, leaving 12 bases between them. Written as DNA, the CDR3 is TGTGCCAGCAGCCGTCGCCCGGAGAGCACAGATACGCAGTATTTT. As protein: CASSRRPESTDTQYF.

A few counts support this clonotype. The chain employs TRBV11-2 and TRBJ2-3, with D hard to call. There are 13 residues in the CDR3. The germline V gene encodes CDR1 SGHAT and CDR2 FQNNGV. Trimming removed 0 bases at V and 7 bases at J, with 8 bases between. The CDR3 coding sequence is TGTGCCAGCAGCTTAGAGGAGACAAATACGCAGTATTTT. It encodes CASSLEETNTQYF.

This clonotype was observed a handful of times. In DNA, the CDR3 is TGCAGTGCCCCACCTCCCAACAGGGGTGTGAGCACAGATACGCAGTATTTT. Translated, it gives CSAPPPNRGVSTDTQYF. The chain recombines TRBV20-1 with TRBJ2-3; 7 positions match TRBD1. The CDR3 spans 17 residues. Germline V gene sequence: CDR1 DFQATT, CDR2 SNEGSKA (reference sequence). The J segment lost 0 bases and the V segment lost 6 bases, leaving 15 bases of the junction unmatched.